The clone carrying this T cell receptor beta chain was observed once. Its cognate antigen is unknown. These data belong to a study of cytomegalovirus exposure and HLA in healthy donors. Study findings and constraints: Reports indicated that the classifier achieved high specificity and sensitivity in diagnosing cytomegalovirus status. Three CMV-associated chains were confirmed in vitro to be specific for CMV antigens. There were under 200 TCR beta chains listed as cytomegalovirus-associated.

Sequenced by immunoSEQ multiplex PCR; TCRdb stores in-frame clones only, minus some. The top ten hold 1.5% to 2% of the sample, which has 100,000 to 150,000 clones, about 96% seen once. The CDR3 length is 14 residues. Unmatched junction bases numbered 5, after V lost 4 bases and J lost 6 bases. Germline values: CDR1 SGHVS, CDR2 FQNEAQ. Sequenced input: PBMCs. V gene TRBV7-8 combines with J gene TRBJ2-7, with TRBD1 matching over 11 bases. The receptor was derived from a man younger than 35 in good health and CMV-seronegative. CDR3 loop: CASSSTGTGGEQYF. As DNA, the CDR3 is TGTGCCAGCAGCTCAACCGGGACAGGGGGCGAGCAGTACTTC.